The 15 T cell receptor beta chains below all came from one sample that was sequenced in a study of T cell responses to AZD1222 COVID-19 vaccine. Assay used: immunoSEQ multiplex PCR; TCRdb lists only in-frame clones, some missing. The sample has 180,000 or so clones, 70% to 90% seen once. Specimen: peripheral blood, collected 28 days after the second AZD1222 dose. Every receptor here comes from an adult who received the AZD1222 COVID-19 vaccine.

This chain links TRBV7-2 with TRBJ2-7; no definite D call. This CDR3 has 12 residues. The ends were cut back, 3 bases at V and 3 bases at J, with 6 bases in the middle. The germline V gene encodes CDR1 SGHTA and CDR2 FQGNSA. CDR3 protein: CASSLARYEQYF. The CDR3 nucleotides are TGTGCCAGCAGCTTGGCCCGCTACGAGCAGTACTTC.

The chain joins TRBV27 to TRBJ2-2, with 12 bases matching TRBD2. The CDR3 spans 15 residues. In germline, CDR1 is MNHEY, CDR2 SMNVEV (reference sequence). The V segment lost 6 bases and the J segment 6 bases; nucleotides outside the gene matches: 5. This CDR3 is CASRLAGGPAGELFF. CDR3 nucleotides: TGTGCCAGCAGACTAGCGGGAGGCCCGGCCGGGGAGCTGTTTTTT.

The rearrangement uses TRBV18 and TRBJ2-1; the match to TRBD2 covers 9 bases. The CDR3 totals 14 residues. V was pared by 3 bases and J by 10 bases, with 7 bases of the junction left unmatched. Germline CDR1 is KGHSH and CDR2 is LQKENI. For the CDR3, the DNA is TGTGCCAGCTCACCTGCTAGCGGGGCGATGGAGCAGTTCTTC. Residues: CASSPASGAMEQFF. Full variable domain (missing parts from reference TRBV18 and TRBJ2-1): NAGVMQNPRHLVRRRGQEARLRCSPMKGHSHVYWYRQLPEEGLKFMVYLQKENIIDESGMPKERFSAEFPKEGPSILRIQQVVRGDSAAYFCASSPASGAMEQFFGPGTRLTVL.

The chain uses TRBV24-1 and TRBJ2-2; D assignment may be TRBD1 or TRBD2 (5 bases each). V was shortened by 7 bases and J by 5 bases, with 13 bases between the two germline ends. CDR1 and CDR2 (germline): KGHDR, SFDVKD. This CDR3 has 14 residues. CDR3 region: CATRVGDVTGELFF. The CDR3 region has the DNA TGTGCCACCAGGGTAGGGGACGTAACCGGGGAGCTGTTTTTT.

The chain carries TRBV28 and TRBJ1-1; 7 bases fit TRBD1. CDR1 MDHEN and CDR2 SYDVKM come from the germline V gene. The CDR3 extends over 13 amino acids. After removal of 7 bases from V and 5 bases from J, the junction contained 7 bases not matched to a gene. The CDR3 bases are TGTGCCAGCACCCAGGGGGTTGGGACTGAAGCTTTCTTT. Translated, it gives CASTQGVGTEAFF.

This chain connects TRBV3-1 (or the pseudogene TRBV3-2) to TRBJ1-2; D is perhaps TRBD1 (6 bases). The CDR3 runs 16 residues. Trimming stripped 0 bases from V and 4 bases from J, with 15 bases between. Germline lookup yields CDR1 LGHDT and CDR2 YNNKEL (reference sequence). The CDR3 reads CASSQDGGRGGYGYTF. DNA for the CDR3: TGTGCCAGCAGCCAAGATGGTGGAAGAGGGGGCTATGGCTACACCTTC.

The rearrangement joins TRBV11-2 to TRBJ2-7, with a weak D call TRBD1 (6 bases). With 5 bases removed from V and 5 bases from J, the gap between germline ends came to 16 bases. This CDR3 region has 14 residues. CDR1 SGHAT and CDR2 FQNNGV come from the germline V gene. For the CDR3, the DNA is TGTGCCAGCAGCGGCAACAGGGTGAGCCACGAGCAGTACTTC. Translation gives CASSGNRVSHEQYF.

The chain combines TRBV6-2 or TRBV6-3 with TRBJ1-4; D gene unclear. Germline V lookup: CDR1 MNHEY, CDR2 SVGEGT. The CDR3 has 12 residues. Trimming took off 2 bases at V and 8 bases at J, with 6 bases between the two ends. CDR3 nucleotide sequence: TGTGCCAGCAGTTACGGCGGCGAAAAACTGTTTTTT. The encoded protein is CASSYGGEKLFF.

The chain has TRBV9 and TRBJ2-1; D is ambiguous. Trimming took 4 bases from V and 4 from J, leaving 6 bases between them. Germline V gene sequence: CDR1 SGDLS, CDR2 YYNGEE. The CDR3 sequence is 12 residues long. CDR3 in DNA: TGTGCCAGCAGCTCCGGGTACAATGAGCAGTTCTTC. Translation gives CASSSGYNEQFF.

The gene calls are TRBV24-1 and TRBJ1-2; TRBD1 matches at 7 bases. CDR1 is KGHDR and CDR2 is SFDVKD in the germline V gene. The J segment lost 4 bases and the V segment lost 3 bases, leaving 4 bases of the junction unmatched. The CDR3 contains 14 residues. The CDR3 coding sequence is TGTGCCACCAGTGATATGGACAGGCGCTATGGCTACACCTTC. As protein: CATSDMDRRYGYTF.

The gene calls are TRBV7-9 and TRBJ1-1; D not resolved. This CDR3 is 13 amino acids long. V lost 5 bases to trimming and J lost 3 bases, with 10 bases between them. Germline CDR1 reads SEHNR; CDR2 reads FQNEAQ (reference sequence). The DNA of the CDR3 is TGTGCCAGCAGCCGAGATAGGTACACTGAAGCTTTCTTT. Residues: CASSRDRYTEAFF.

The chain joins TRBV28 to TRBJ2-7; 7 bases map to TRBD2. The CDR3 spans 12 residues. V shed 5 bases, J shed 2 bases, and the junction held 0 bases outside the gene matches. From germline, CDR1 is MDHEN and CDR2 SYDVKM. The CDR3 loop reads CASSSGTYEQYF. CDR3 in DNA: TGTGCCAGCAGTAGCGGGACCTACGAGCAGTACTTC.

This clone came up a few times. This chain uses TRBV7-4 with TRBJ2-7; the match to TRBD1 covers 12 bases. Germline V gene data show CDR1 as SGHVT and CDR2 as SQSDAQ. V trimming: 4 bases; J trimming: 4 bases; junction bases outside the gene matches: 5. The CDR3 loop spans 15 amino acids. The CDR3 is CASSCPGQGAYEQYF. The CDR3 DNA follows: TGTGCCAGCAGCTGCCCGGGACAGGGGGCATACGAGCAGTACTTC.

The V call is TRBV6-2 or TRBV6-3, the J call TRBJ2-2; perhaps TRBD1 as D (6 bases). The germline V gene has CDR1 MNHEY and CDR2 SVGEGT. V lost 6 bases, J lost 4 bases, and 12 bases lay in between. The CDR3 has 14 amino acids. The CDR3 coding sequence is TGTGCCAGCAGCCGGACAGACTCCACCGGGGAGCTGTTTTTT. Translated: CASSRTDSTGELFF.

The V call is TRBV19, the J call TRBJ1-2, with no clear D. There are 14 residues in the CDR3. Germline loops: CDR1 LNHDA, CDR2 SQIVND (reference sequence). Trimming shortened V by 6 bases and J by 7 bases, and 18 bases separated the two germline ends. The CDR3 loop reads CASSPGLRARGYTF. The CDR3 DNA reads as TGTGCCAGTAGCCCCGGGCTGAGGGCGCGTGGCTACACCTTC.